A selection of T cell receptor beta chains follows, all from one sample in a study of blood T cell repertoires in COVID-19. Assay: immunoSEQ multiplex PCR; the TCRdb copy retains only in-frame clones and omits some. Among a few hundred thousand clones listed, around 84% were seen once. The sample was peripheral blood. All receptors derive from a human donor with acute or convalescent COVID-19. The donor label of this sample is uncertain. Each CDR3 is given with its conserved first and last residue. The D gene is left open where the match is weak. Not all rows give a size; the values are once, few, many and, for expanded clones, a class.

clone_size d_call j_call v_call cdr3_aa cdr3_nt
- - TRBJ1-2 TRBV28 CASRAGNGGPYTF TGTGCCAGCAGGGCAGGGAATGGGGGCCCCTACACCTTC
- - TRBJ1-2 TRBV5-8 CASSLPGINYGYTF TGTGCCAGCAGTCTCCCGGGAATTAACTATGGCTACACCTTC
- TRBD1 TRBJ1-2 TRBV28 CASSPTGGRRGYTF TGTGCCAGCAGTCCAACAGGGGGCAGGCGTGGCTACACCTTC
- TRBD1 TRBJ2-7 TRBV2 CASRTDRVQGEQYF TGTGCCAGCAGGACCGACAGGGTCCAAGGGGAGCAGTACTTC
- - TRBJ1-5 TRBV24-1 CATSETGNNQPQHF TGTGCCACCAGTGAGACAGGAAACAATCAGCCCCAGCATTTT
once TRBD2 TRBJ2-2 TRBV2 CASMKRETGELFF TGTGCCAGCATGAAGCGGGAGACCGGGGAGCTGTTTTTT
- TRBD1 TRBJ1-1 TRBV20-1 CSASLRGRRHGNTEAFF TGCAGTGCTAGTCTCAGGGGGCGACGCCATGGGAACACTGAAGCTTTCTTT
- TRBD2 TRBJ2-3 TRBV7-9 CASSFPPSGVSTDTQYF TGTGCCAGCAGCTTCCCCCCTAGCGGGGTAAGCACAGATACGCAGTATTTT
- - TRBJ1-4 TRBV5-1 CASSRSTAGNEKLFF TGCGCCAGCAGCCGATCGACAGCCGGTAATGAAAAACTGTTTTTT
- TRBD1 TRBJ1-1 TRBV7-9 CASSQWTGEGTEAFF TGTGCCAGCAGCCAATGGACAGGGGAGGGCACTGAAGCTTTCTTT
- TRBD2 TRBJ2-2 TRBV2 CASSQSGTFTGELFF TGTGCCAGCAGTCAAAGCGGGACTTTCACCGGGGAGCTGTTTTTT
- - TRBJ1-4 TRBV4-1 CASTRTTNEKLFF TGCGCCAGCACAAGGACTACTAATGAAAAACTGTTTTTT
- - TRBJ1-4 TRBV7-9 CASSTRGGNEKLFF TGTGCCAGCAGCACCCGAGGCGGCAATGAAAAACTGTTTTTT
- - TRBJ1-4 TRBV7-9 CASSLGDWGATNEKLFF TGTGCCAGCAGCTTAGGTGACTGGGGGGCAACTAATGAAAAACTGTTTTTT
few - TRBJ2-5 TRBV5-8 CASSLIYRARVQETQYF TGTGCCAGCAGCCTCATCTACAGGGCCCGTGTCCAAGAGACCCAGTACTTC
- TRBD2 TRBJ2-7 TRBV2 CASSQLAGGSYEQYF TGTGCCAGCAGTCAACTAGCGGGTGGGTCCTACGAGCAGTACTTC
- TRBD1 TRBJ1-1 TRBV7-6 CASSSQGLALVNTEAFF TGTGCCAGCAGCTCACAGGGGCTAGCCTTGGTGAACACTGAAGCTTTCTTT
- TRBD2 TRBJ2-5 TRBV29-1 CSVEGGREGWSETQYF TGCAGCGTTGAAGGTGGGCGGGAGGGGTGGTCGGAGACCCAGTACTTC
- TRBD1 TRBJ1-2 TRBV12-3/TRBV12-4 CASSFRQGDGYTF TGTGCCAGCAGTTTCCGACAGGGAGATGGCTACACCTTC
- - TRBJ1-6 TRBV19 CAAGSSYNSPLHF TGTGCAGCCGGGAGCTCCTATAATTCACCCCTCCACTTT
- - TRBJ1-2 TRBV19 CASSIDRLSPFRSYGYTF TGTGCCAGTAGTATAGATCGACTATCCCCGTTCAGATCTTATGGCTACACCTTC
few - TRBJ1-2 TRBV19 CASSLTGRNYGYTF TGTGCCAGTAGTCTGACAGGTCGAAACTATGGCTACACCTTC
many - TRBJ1-6 TRBV14 CASSGFARSPLHF TGTGCCAGCAGCGGCTTCGCTAGATCACCCCTCCACTTT
- TRBD2 TRBJ2-1 TRBV7-9 CASMWTSADNEQFF TGTGCCAGCATGTGGACTAGCGCCGACAATGAGCAGTTCTTC
- - TRBJ2-3 TRBV12-1 CASSSSNVRRTSGGTDTQYF TGTGCCAGCAGCTCAAGTAACGTCAGGAGGACTAGCGGGGGTACAGATACGCAGTATTTT
- TRBD2 TRBJ2-5 TRBV5-4 CASSLVSSGQETQYF TGTGCCAGCAGCTTGGTCTCTAGCGGGCAAGAGACCCAGTACTTC